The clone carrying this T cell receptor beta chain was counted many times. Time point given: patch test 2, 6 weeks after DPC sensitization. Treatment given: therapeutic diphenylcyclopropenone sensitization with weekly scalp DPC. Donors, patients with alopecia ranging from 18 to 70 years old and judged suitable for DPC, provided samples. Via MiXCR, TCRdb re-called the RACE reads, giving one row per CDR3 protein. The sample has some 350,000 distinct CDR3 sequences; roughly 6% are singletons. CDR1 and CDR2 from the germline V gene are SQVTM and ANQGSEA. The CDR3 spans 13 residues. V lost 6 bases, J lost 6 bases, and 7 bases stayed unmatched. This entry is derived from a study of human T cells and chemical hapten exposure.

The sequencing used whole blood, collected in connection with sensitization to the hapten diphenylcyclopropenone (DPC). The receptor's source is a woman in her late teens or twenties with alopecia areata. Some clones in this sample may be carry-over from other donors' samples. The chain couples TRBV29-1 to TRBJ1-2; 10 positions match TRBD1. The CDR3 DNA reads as TGCAGCGTATATAGGACAGGGGGGAATGGCTACACCTTC. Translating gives CSVYRTGGNGYTF.